The 30 T cell receptor beta chains presented below share a single source sample, sequenced in a study of shared clonotypes between healthy human individuals. Data came from immunoSEQ multiplex PCR; TCRdb stores just in-frame clones and leaves some out. This sample has some 2.1 million clones, with about 95% found just once. Naive CD8 cells were CD45RO-negative, positively selected for CCR7, excluding terminally differentiated effector memory CD45RA+ cells. What was sequenced was naive CD8+ T cells sorted from blood. Receptor source: a man younger than 35 in good health.

The chain recombines TRBV30 with TRBJ2-3; the match to TRBD2 covers 8 bases. Trimming took 3 bases from V and 1 from J; bases not matched to a gene: 9. There are 16 residues in the CDR3. Germline V CDR1 and CDR2: GTSNPN, SVGIG (reference sequence). In DNA form, the CDR3 reads TGTGCCTGGAGCATGGGTGCAGCGGGGGGCACAGATACGCAGTATTTT. Protein product: CAWSMGAAGGTDTQYF.

J is TRBJ2-1 and V is TRBV13; 9 positions agree with TRBD2. Per germline, CDR1 PRHDT and CDR2 FYEKMQ (reference sequence). The trim removed 1 base at V and 9 bases at J, leaving 1 base unmatched. This CDR3 has 13 residues. DNA of the CDR3: TGTGCCAGCAGCTTAGCAGCGGGAGGTGAGCAGTTCTTC. Its protein is CASSLAAGGEQFF.

The rearrangement links TRBV6-1 to TRBJ2-7; possible D gene TRBD1, 6 bases. From germline, CDR1 is MNHNS and CDR2 SASEGT. V lost 5 bases to trimming and J lost 0 bases, with 11 bases between them. This CDR3 has 14 amino acids. This CDR3 reads CASSSWDISYEQYF. The CDR3 DNA follows: TGTGCCAGCAGTTCGTGGGACATCTCCTACGAGCAGTACTTC.

Comments on this clone: The sample holds other DNA sequences that translate to the same CDR3. The chain uses TRBV10-1 and TRBJ2-7, with D possibly called TRBD1 or TRBD2 (6 bases each). The CDR3 totals 14 residues. CDR1 and CDR2 from the germline V gene are WNHNN and SYGVQD (reference sequence). V lost 3 bases and J 1 base, leaving 10 bases between the germline ends. CDR3 coding DNA: TGCGCCAGCAGTGAAGGGGGGCCATCCTACGAGCAGTACTTC. Translated, it gives CASSEGGPSYEQYF.

The V call is TRBV4-3, the J call TRBJ1-1; D is uncertain. The CDR3 contains 14 residues. Trimming took 0 bases from V and 5 from J, leaving 10 bases between them. Per germline, CDR1 LGHNA and CDR2 YSLEER. CDR3 sequence: CASSQEEWGTEAFF. The CDR3 DNA reads as TGCGCCAGCAGCCAAGAGGAGTGGGGTACTGAAGCTTTCTTT.

The CDR3 here is CASGEESYEQYF. The CDR3 DNA reads TGTGCCAGTGGAGAGGAAAGCTACGAGCAGTACTTC. The V and J genes are TRBV6-6 and TRBJ2-7, with no clear D. Germline values: CDR1 MNHNY, CDR2 SVGAGI (reference sequence). V lost 9 bases and J lost 3, with 12 bases in between. The CDR3 sequence is 12 residues long.

The chain uses TRBV29-1 and TRBJ2-7; D not certain. V was cut by 4 bases and J by 7 bases, with 11 bases left in between. The CDR3 sequence is 11 residues long. Germline CDR1 SQVTM, CDR2 ANQGSEA. CDR3 in DNA: TGCAGCGTTGGGCCGCCCTCTGAGCAGTACTTC. Protein: CSVGPPSEQYF.

In regard to this clone: Other nucleotide sequences from this sample produce the same CDR3. The chain couples TRBV4-1 to TRBJ2-7; 7 nucleotides match TRBD2. CDR1 and CDR2 from the germline V gene are MGHRA and YSYEKL. The CDR3 length is 14 residues. The trim removed 0 bases at V and 4 bases at J, leaving 3 bases unmatched. In DNA form, the CDR3 reads TGCGCCAGCAGCCAAGAGGGGAGGGAGTACGAGCAGTACTTC. Its translation is CASSQEGREYEQYF.

J is TRBJ2-7 and V is TRBV28; D is possibly TRBD1 (6 bases). Germline V CDR1 and CDR2: MDHEN, SYDVKM. V was cut by 8 bases and J by 4 bases, with 18 bases left in between. The CDR3 is 14 amino acids. Here the CDR3 reads CASRDRTSTYEQYF. The CDR3 region has the DNA TGTGCCAGCCGCGACAGGACTTCGACGTACGAGCAGTACTTC.

As to this clone: The same CDR3 arises from other DNA sequences in this sample as well. The rearrangement joins TRBV2 to TRBJ2-1, with D unresolved. This CDR3 has 13 residues. V shed 1 base and J shed 4 bases, with 5 bases lying between them. In germline, CDR1 is SNHLY, CDR2 FYNNEI. Here the CDR3 DNA reads TGTGCCAGCAGTGAAGTGGGTTACAATGAGCAGTTCTTC. Translating gives CASSEVGYNEQFF.

Only one count was recorded for this clone. The rearrangement joins TRBV7-8 to TRBJ2-7; no firm D call. CDR3 length: 15 amino acids. Trimming took 4 bases from V and 3 from J, leaving 16 bases between them. The germline V gene encodes CDR1 SGHVS and CDR2 FQNEAQ. CDR3 protein: CASSSDTGTYYEQYF. As DNA, the CDR3 is TGTGCCAGCAGCTCAGACACTGGAACGTACTACGAGCAGTACTTC.

The chain couples TRBV7-6 to TRBJ2-1; 7 nucleotides align to TRBD2. V shed 1 base, J shed 4 bases, and the junction held 4 bases outside the gene matches. Germline V CDR1 and CDR2: SGHVS, FNYEAQ. The length of the CDR3 is 15 residues. Here the CDR3 DNA reads TGTGCCAGCAGCTTAGAATTGGGGGGGTACAATGAGCAGTTCTTC. It specifies CASSLELGGYNEQFF. Looking up the rest from reference TRBV7-6 and TRBJ2-1 gives the full variable domain: GAGVSQSPRYKVTKRGQDVALRCDPISGHVSLYWYRQALGQGPEFLTYFNYEAQQDKSGLPNDRFSAERPEGSISTLTIQRTEQRDSAMYRCASSLELGGYNEQFFGPGTRLTVL.

This sequence joins TRBV6-5 and TRBJ2-7; 9 bases line up with TRBD1. Germline loops: CDR1 MNHEY, CDR2 SVGAGI. V gave up 4 bases and J gave up 7 bases; unmatched junction bases: 5. The CDR3 spans 13 residues. The DNA of the CDR3 is TGTGCCAGCAGTTTCGGACAGGGGTGGGAGCAGTACTTC. Protein sequence: CASSFGQGWEQYF.

The rearrangement joins TRBV28 to TRBJ2-3, with D uncertain. The CDR3 runs to 13 residues. Per the germline V gene, CDR1 is MDHEN and CDR2 is SYDVKM. Trimming took off 5 bases at V and 8 bases at J, with 14 bases between the two ends. The CDR3 DNA reads TGTGCCAGCAGTCCCCTAGGACGTGGTACGCAGTATTTT. This sequence encodes CASSPLGRGTQYF.

The chain carries TRBV9 and TRBJ2-2; 8 positions agree with TRBD1. Germline V CDR1 and CDR2: SGDLS, YYNGEE. Trimming took 6 bases from V and 2 from J; bases not matched to a gene: 9. This CDR3 has 16 amino acids. DNA for the CDR3: TGTGCCAGCACCGCTCGGACAGGGCATAACACCGGGGAGCTGTTTTTT. This translates into CASTARTGHNTGELFF.

The V and J genes are TRBV7-9 and TRBJ1-2; D gene ambiguous. This CDR3 comprises 16 residues. With 2 bases removed from V and 5 bases from J, the gap between germline ends came to 18 bases. Germline-derived CDR1 and CDR2 are SEHNR and FQNEAQ (reference sequence). The CDR3 protein is CASSLYDQANLYGYTF. The CDR3 DNA sequence: TGTGCCAGCAGCTTATATGATCAGGCCAACCTTTATGGCTACACCTTC.

The chain links TRBV4-1 to TRBJ2-1; 9 bases agree with TRBD2. V was clipped by 1 base and J by 6 bases; unmatched bases: 7. This CDR3 comprises 16 residues. Germline-derived CDR1 and CDR2 are MGHRA and YSYEKL. The CDR3 nucleotides are TGCGCCAGCAGCCAAGCCGCAGCGGGGGGTATCAATGAGCAGTTCTTC. This gives the protein CASSQAAAGGINEQFF.

As concerns this clone: Other nucleotide sequences in the sample specify the same CDR3. The CDR3 DNA sequence: TGTGCCAGCAGCTCCGGACAGAGCTACGAGCAGTACTTC. This gives the protein CASSSGQSYEQYF. The rearrangement uses TRBV7-9 and TRBJ2-7, with D possibly TRBD1 on 6 matching bases. Germline assignment: CDR1 SEHNR and CDR2 FQNEAQ (reference sequence). The CDR3 length is 13 residues. V lost 4 bases and J lost 3, with 10 bases in between.

To note about this clone: Other DNA variants within this sample encode the same CDR3. The V and J genes are TRBV2 and TRBJ1-4; D is unclear. Germline V gives CDR1 SNHLY, CDR2 FYNNEI. CDR3 length equals 13 residues. Trimming left V 4 bases short and J 3 bases short, with 6 bases between. CDR3: CASSAGPNEKLFF. The CDR3 DNA reads TGTGCCAGCAGTGCCGGACCTAATGAAAAACTGTTTTTT.

This clone has just one count. Other nucleotide sequences from this sample produce the same CDR3. The rearrangement joins TRBV4-1 to TRBJ2-7, with 8 positions matching TRBD2. Germline assignment: CDR1 MGHRA and CDR2 YSYEKL. CDR3 length: 14 residues. J gave up 3 bases and V 2 bases, and 3 bases lay outside the gene matches. In DNA, the CDR3 is TGCGCCAGCAGCCAACTAGCGGGTGGCTACGAGCAGTACTTC. It codes for CASSQLAGGYEQYF.

CDR3 nucleotides: TGTGCCAGCAGCCCTGACACTCCTCCTAGGTATGGCTACACCTTC. Translated: CASSPDTPPRYGYTF. J is TRBJ1-2 and V is TRBV7-9; no clear D gene. In germline, CDR1 is SEHNR, CDR2 FQNEAQ (reference sequence). The CDR3 runs to 15 residues. Trimming took 5 bases from V and 5 from J, leaving 18 bases between them.

The chain has TRBV5-4 and TRBJ2-7, with TRBD1 matching 9 bases. The V and J ends lost 2 bases and 4 bases, in that order; junction bases with no gene match: 4. The CDR3 sequence is 14 residues long. CDR1 SGHNT and CDR2 YYREEE come from the germline V gene (reference sequence). The CDR3 region has the DNA TGTGCCAGCAGCTTACAGGGGGCGCAATACGAGCAGTACTTC. It yields the protein CASSLQGAQYEQYF.

The rearrangement uses TRBV9 and TRBJ1-1, with D hard to call. There are 13 residues in the CDR3. The germline V gene has CDR1 SGDLS and CDR2 YYNGEE. Trimming took 2 bases from V and 3 from J, leaving 8 bases between them. This CDR3 is CASSVHDDTEAFF. CDR3 nucleotide sequence: TGTGCCAGCAGCGTTCACGACGACACTGAAGCTTTCTTT.

This sequence joins TRBV9 and TRBJ1-1; D is undetermined. The CDR3 covers 14 residues. The V and J ends lost 0 bases and 4 bases respectively, with 10 bases between them. Germline V gene lookup returns CDR1 SGDLS and CDR2 YYNGEE. Written as DNA, the CDR3 is TGTGCCAGCAGCGTAGGACCTAGTGGCACTGAAGCTTTCTTT. This encodes CASSVGPSGTEAFF.

The V and J genes are TRBV20-1 and TRBJ2-1; TRBD2 matches 10 bases. The CDR3 has 11 amino acids. Trimming took 6 bases from V and 10 from J; bases not matched to a gene: 3. Germline V CDR1 and CDR2: DFQATT, SNEGSKA (reference sequence). The CDR3, as DNA: TGCAGTGCAGAACTAGCGGGGGAGCAGTTCTTC. Translation: CSAELAGEQFF.

The chain joins TRBV19 to TRBJ1-5; no reliable D call. Per the germline V gene, CDR1 is LNHDA and CDR2 is SQIVND (reference sequence). The V end was cut by 6 bases, the J end by 0 bases, with 9 bases between. The CDR3 covers 14 residues. The CDR3: CASRTYYSNQPQHF. CDR3 nucleotides: TGTGCCAGTAGGACTTACTATAGCAATCAGCCCCAGCATTTT. The variable domain in full, completed from reference TRBV19 and TRBJ1-5, reads DGGITQSPKYLFRKEGQNVTLSCEQNLNHDAMYWYRQDPGQGLRLIYYSQIVNDFQKGDIAEGYSVSREKKESFPLTVTSAQKNPTAFYLCASRTYYSNQPQHFGDGTRLSIL.

This clone occurred once. This chain links TRBV4-1 with TRBJ2-7, with a possible D match to TRBD2 (7 bases). From germline, CDR1 is MGHRA and CDR2 YSYEKL. Trimming took off 4 bases at V and 2 bases at J, with 15 bases between the two ends. There are 15 residues in the CDR3. The CDR3 DNA is TGCGCCAGCAGCCCAGAGAACGGGGGGCCCTACGAGCAGTACTTC. This sequence encodes CASSPENGGPYEQYF.

The table lists this clone with a count of one. This rearrangement joins TRBV27 to TRBJ2-1, with no clear D. The CDR3 sequence is 14 residues long. The germline V gene has CDR1 MNHEY and CDR2 SMNVEV (reference sequence). The ends were cut back, 10 bases at V and 6 bases at J, with 19 bases in the middle. In DNA form, the CDR3 reads TGTGCCACCGCTCTAGGGAATCCCTTCAATGAGCAGTTCTTC. This encodes CATALGNPFNEQFF.

This clone was seen a single time. The chain combines TRBV4-1 with TRBJ1-2; D gene uncertain. V lost 0 bases and J 8 bases, leaving 16 bases between the germline ends. Germline CDR1 reads MGHRA; CDR2 reads YSYEKL. The CDR3 runs to 15 residues. CDR3 coding DNA: TGCGCCAGCAGCCAAGAAAGGAATGGCCCTTTGGGCTACACCTTC. Translated: CASSQERNGPLGYTF.

About this clone itself: Other DNA variants within this sample encode the same CDR3. This chain uses TRBV11-2 with TRBJ2-5; D not resolved. V dropped 0 bases and J dropped 4 bases, with 3 bases sitting between them. Germline lookup yields CDR1 SGHAT and CDR2 FQNNGV. The CDR3 loop spans 12 amino acids. Here the CDR3 reads CASSLDLETQYF. The CDR3 DNA reads as TGTGCCAGCAGCTTAGATCTAGAGACCCAGTACTTC.